Shown below are 6 T cell receptor beta chains from a single sample sequenced in a study of blood T cell repertoires in COVID-19. Profiled with immunoSEQ multiplex PCR; TCRdb holds only in-frame clones, not every one. The sample lists 150,000 to 180,000 clones; about 79% were seen once. Sequenced: peripheral blood. The receptors were gathered from a woman aged 55-75 years with acute or convalescent COVID-19.

V is TRBV2 and J is TRBJ1-6; 10 bases line up with TRBD1. The germline V gene encodes CDR1 SNHLY and CDR2 FYNNEI. After removal of 4 bases from V and 7 bases from J, the junction contained 4 bases not matched to a gene. There are 15 residues in the CDR3. The CDR3 coding sequence is TGTGCCAGCAGTGCAGAGGGACAGGGGAATTCACCCCTCCACTTT. It codes for CASSAEGQGNSPLHF.

The chain carries TRBV29-1 and TRBJ2-3; D possibly corresponds to TRBD1 (7 bases). The V gene's germline CDR1 is SQVTM and CDR2 ANQGSEA. Trimming removed 2 bases at V and 6 bases at J, with 12 bases between. The CDR3 totals 13 residues. Here the CDR3 reads CSVEPQGGDTQYF. CDR3 in DNA: TGCAGCGTTGAACCCCAGGGGGGTGATACGCAGTATTTT.

This chain joins TRBV9 and TRBJ2-7; 16 bases match TRBD2. The CDR3 extends over 17 amino acids. V shed 3 bases, J shed 7 bases, and the junction held 10 bases outside the gene matches. Looked up from germline, CDR1 is SGDLS and CDR2 is YYNGEE. The chain's CDR3 is CASSEKGLAGGPGEQYV. The CDR3 DNA is TGTGCCAGCAGCGAGAAGGGACTAGCGGGGGGGCCGGGAGAGCAGTACGTC.

The chain couples TRBV27 to TRBJ1-4, with 7 bases identical to TRBD1. Germline-derived CDR1 and CDR2 are MNHEY and SMNVEV (reference sequence). The trim removed 8 bases at V and 4 bases at J, leaving 4 bases unmatched. The CDR3 length is 13 residues. CDR3 protein: CASGRGYNEKLFF. As DNA, the CDR3 is TGTGCCAGCGGCAGGGGGTATAATGAAAAACTGTTTTTT.

The V gene is TRBV2, the J gene TRBJ2-3, with 9 bases matching TRBD2. This CDR3 comprises 15 residues. Trimming at V came to 3 bases and at J to 1 base, leaving 2 bases not matched to a gene. The V gene's germline CDR1 is SNHLY and CDR2 FYNNEI. The CDR3 protein is CASSERGGRTDTQYF. The DNA for the CDR3 is TGTGCCAGCAGTGAGCGGGGGGGCCGCACAGATACGCAGTATTTT.

This clone has more than one count but fewer than ten. This rearrangement joins TRBV19 to TRBJ1-5; D is unclear. V shed 7 bases and J shed 0 bases, with 13 bases lying between them. Per germline, CDR1 LNHDA and CDR2 SQIVND (reference sequence). The CDR3 is 15 residues long. CDR3 sequence (DNA): TGTGCCAGTAAAGGAGGGCGAATTAGCAATCAGCCCCAGCATTTT. Amino acid sequence: CASKGGRISNQPQHF.